These 14 T cell receptor beta chains came from one sample sequenced in a study of monozygotic twins with inflammatory bowel disease. TCRdb reprocessed the 5' RACE reads and stores each CDR3 protein as one record, lacking DNA. The sample table sets out approximately 400,000 distinct CDR3 sequences. What was sequenced was blood. The receptors were sampled from a human donor with ulcerative colitis or Crohn's disease, or a healthy co-twin of an affected twin (not recorded which).

The rearrangement joins TRBV6-2 or TRBV6-3 to TRBJ1-1. The length of the CDR3 is 12 residues. Germline V lookup: CDR1 MNHEY, CDR2 SVGEGT. The CDR3 loop is CASSVQGVEAFF.

CDR3 loop: CASSVSTGGFDELYF. This chain joins TRBV9 and TRBJ2-7. From germline, CDR1 is SGDLS and CDR2 YYNGEE. The CDR3 is made up of 15 amino acids.

This chain joins TRBV28 and TRBJ2-6. The CDR3 has 15 amino acids. Germline CDR1 and CDR2: MDHEN and SYDVKM. The CDR3 loop reads CASRSPGSGANVLTF.

The chain's CDR3 is CASSWEPGAYTEAFF. The V call is TRBV5-1, the J call TRBJ1-1; TCRdb picks TRBD1, but there is no DNA to check that call. Germline V CDR1 and CDR2: SGHRS, YFSETQ. The CDR3 extends over 15 amino acids.

CDR3 in amino acids: CASSYGLAIAYEQYF. The chain couples TRBV7-9 to TRBJ2-7; the D call from TCRdb, TRBD2, cannot be confirmed without DNA. There are 15 residues in the CDR3. The germline CDR1 and CDR2 sequences are SEHNR and FQNEAQ (reference sequence).

CDR3 protein: CSAYQRNTGELFF. The V call is TRBV20-1, the J call TRBJ2-2. This CDR3 has 13 residues. Looked up from germline, CDR1 is DFQATT and CDR2 is SNEGSKA (reference sequence).

The chain's CDR3 is CASSQAFDQPQHF. This sequence joins TRBV3-1 and TRBJ1-5. This CDR3 has 13 amino acids. The germline V gene encodes CDR1 LGHDT and CDR2 YNNKEL (reference sequence).

V is TRBV28 and J is TRBJ1-1; the TRBD1 assignment by TCRdb is unverifiable without DNA. Germline CDR1 MDHEN, CDR2 SYDVKM. The CDR3 has 15 residues. The CDR3 here is CASSSRQRRGTEAFF.

The chain uses TRBV29-1 and TRBJ2-3; TCRdb reports TRBD2, a call that lacks DNA to check it against. The CDR3 covers 15 residues. CDR1 is SQVTM and CDR2 is ANQGSEA in the germline V gene. CDR3 sequence reads: CSVEDLAGYTDTQYF.

This chain connects TRBV10-3 to TRBJ2-7. Germline CDR1 and CDR2: ENHRY and SYGVKD. This CDR3 spans 14 amino acids. CDR3 protein: CAISESSRSYEQYF.

The V and J genes are TRBV5-1 and TRBJ2-1; TCRdb proposes TRBD2, but this gene call is untestable without DNA. In germline, CDR1 is SGHRS, CDR2 YFSETQ. This CDR3 region has 16 residues. The CDR3 sequence: CASSLVGSNSYNEQFF.

The chain couples TRBV9 to TRBJ2-1; TCRdb's assignment of TRBD2 cannot be checked, as there is no DNA. The CDR3 is made up of 16 amino acids. The V gene's germline CDR1 is SGDLS and CDR2 YYNGEE. This chain's CDR3 is CASSVVRGLAGDEQFF. The variable domain in full, completed from reference TRBV9 and TRBJ2-1, reads DSGVTQTPKHLITATGQRVTLRCSPRSGDLSVYWYQQSLDQGLQFLIQYYNGEERAKGNILERFSAQQFPDLHSELNLSSLELGDSALYFCASSVVRGLAGDEQFFGPGTRLTVL.

J is TRBJ1-6 and V is TRBV6-5. The CDR3 has 14 residues. Germline lookup yields CDR1 MNHEY and CDR2 SVGAGI. The CDR3 here is CASSFQSRNSPLHF.

V and J are TRBV5-6 and TRBJ2-3; the TCRdb call, TRBD2, lacks DNA for checking. CDR1 is SGHDT, CDR2 YYEEEE, per germline. The CDR3 runs 15 residues. CDR3 protein: CASSLSGGVTDTQYF.